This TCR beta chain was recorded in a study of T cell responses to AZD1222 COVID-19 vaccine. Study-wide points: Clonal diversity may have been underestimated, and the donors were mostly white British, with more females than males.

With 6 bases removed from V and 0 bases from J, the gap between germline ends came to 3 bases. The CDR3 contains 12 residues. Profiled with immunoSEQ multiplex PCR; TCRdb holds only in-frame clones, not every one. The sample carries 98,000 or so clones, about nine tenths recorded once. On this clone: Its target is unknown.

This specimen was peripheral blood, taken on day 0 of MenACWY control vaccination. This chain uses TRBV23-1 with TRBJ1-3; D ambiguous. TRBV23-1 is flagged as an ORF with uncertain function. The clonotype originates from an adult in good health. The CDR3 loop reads CASRDSGNTIYF. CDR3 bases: TGCGCCAGCAGGGACTCTGGAAACACCATATATTTT.